These T cell receptor beta chains were read from a single sample in a study of CD8+CD57+ T cells in acquired aplastic anemia. TCRdb reanalysed the reads using MiXCR and keeps one entry per CDR3 protein. Here the sample spans some 160,000 distinct CDR3 sequences, around 48% being singletons. The sequenced sample was sorted CD4+, CD8+, or CD8+CD57+ T cells (not recorded which) from PBMCs. Receptors originate from a human donor with aplastic anemia. Both conserved end residues are part of each CDR3. Each record gives: J gene, V gene, CDR3 protein.

J gene: TRBJ2-2; V gene: TRBV12-5; CDR3 protein: CASGLSRWTGRTGELFF
J gene: TRBJ1-6; V gene: TRBV2; CDR3 protein: CASSLDRLNSPLHF
J gene: TRBJ1-4; V gene: TRBV6-1; CDR3 protein: CASSPMGEAAEKLFF
J gene: TRBJ1-2; V gene: TRBV10-3; CDR3 protein: CAISDLKDSSYGYTF
J gene: TRBJ2-5; V gene: TRBV12-3/TRBV12-4; CDR3 protein: CASSRENGLAGTQYF
J gene: TRBJ2-5; V gene: TRBV18; CDR3 protein: CASSNLAEETQYF
J gene: TRBJ1-1; V gene: TRBV5-6; CDR3 protein: CASSRTGTEAFF
J gene: TRBJ2-1; V gene: TRBV27; CDR3 protein: CASSLDGQGIPYNEQFF
J gene: TRBJ2-3; V gene: TRBV4-2; CDR3 protein: CASSPTPGPLTDTQYF
J gene: TRBJ2-1; V gene: TRBV9; CDR3 protein: CASSARMGGSRAYNEQFF
J gene: TRBJ2-2; V gene: TRBV5-4; CDR3 protein: CASSLGSLASGELFF
J gene: TRBJ1-1; V gene: TRBV10-3; CDR3 protein: CAISGQGADTEAFF
J gene: TRBJ2-7; V gene: TRBV15; CDR3 protein: CATSRSWGQGVYEQYF
J gene: TRBJ2-3; V gene: TRBV7-2; CDR3 protein: CASGGQGPDTQYF
J gene: TRBJ1-1; V gene: TRBV2; CDR3 protein: CASSATGGTEAFF
J gene: TRBJ2-3; V gene: TRBV20-1; CDR3 protein: CSAMPGQGVDTQYF
J gene: TRBJ1-5; V gene: TRBV19; CDR3 protein: CASQLGSYQPQHF
J gene: TRBJ2-1; V gene: TRBV3-1; CDR3 protein: CASSRRTSGNHNEQFF
J gene: TRBJ2-7; V gene: TRBV24-1; CDR3 protein: CATSDPGGYEQYF
J gene: TRBJ1-5; V gene: TRBV15; CDR3 protein: CATSRGETANQPQHF
J gene: TRBJ1-2; V gene: TRBV7-3; CDR3 protein: CASSVEGGYTF
J gene: TRBJ2-4; V gene: TRBV7-8; CDR3 protein: CASSSGLAGNGDIQYF
J gene: TRBJ1-3; V gene: TRBV7-8; CDR3 protein: CASSLVGQHSGNTIYF
J gene: TRBJ2-1; V gene: TRBV6-1; CDR3 protein: CASSVNEQFF
J gene: TRBJ2-7; V gene: TRBV5-1; CDR3 protein: CASSSLSSYEQYF
J gene: TRBJ2-7; V gene: TRBV27; CDR3 protein: CASSRLARGEQYF
J gene: TRBJ1-1; V gene: TRBV10-3; CDR3 protein: CAISATVNTEAFF
J gene: TRBJ2-3; V gene: TRBV29-1; CDR3 protein: CSVLKPTSADTQYF
J gene: TRBJ1-4; V gene: TRBV7-2; CDR3 protein: CASSLAAGVGEKLFF
J gene: TRBJ1-5; V gene: TRBV30; CDR3 protein: CAWSGGLSNQPQHF
J gene: TRBJ1-1; V gene: TRBV7-6; CDR3 protein: CASSSQGDTEAFF
J gene: TRBJ1-2; V gene: TRBV12-5; CDR3 protein: CASGFGRGDCGYTF
J gene: TRBJ2-7; V gene: TRBV7-9; CDR3 protein: CASSAGTGIYEQYF
J gene: TRBJ2-1; V gene: TRBV2; CDR3 protein: CASTLLALNNEQFF
J gene: TRBJ1-5; V gene: TRBV19; CDR3 protein: CASSMSSGGSGSNQPQHF
J gene: TRBJ2-5; V gene: TRBV19; CDR3 protein: CASRTGTGGETQYF
J gene: TRBJ1-1; V gene: TRBV25-1; CDR3 protein: CASSPDGGNSNTEAFF
J gene: TRBJ2-7; V gene: TRBV10-2; CDR3 protein: CASSEYPYEQYF
J gene: TRBJ2-3; V gene: TRBV2; CDR3 protein: CASKEWDFRTDTQYF
J gene: TRBJ2-3; V gene: TRBV20-1; CDR3 protein: CSASGTARDPTDTQYF
J gene: TRBJ2-1; V gene: TRBV9; CDR3 protein: CASSVTASYNEQFF
J gene: TRBJ1-4; V gene: TRBV6-1; CDR3 protein: CASRDISREKLFF